These 15 T cell receptor delta chains share one sample of origin, sequenced in a study of gamma-delta T cells after stem cell transplantation. TCRdb reapplied CATT to the RT-PCR reads. The table has under 1,500 delta-chain clones, under 2% seen once. Sequencing was performed on gamma-delta T cells. Source of these receptors: a human donor. It is not recorded whose cells these are; they may come from a transplant donor.

As regards this clone: A far larger clone is one nucleotide away, so this likely arose from a read error. Other nucleotide sequences from this sample produce the same CDR3. The genes are TRDV2 and TRDJ1; 10 bases agree with TRDD3. The CDR3 sequence is 16 residues long. From germline, CDR1 is GEAIGNYY and CDR2 EKD. The trim removed 7 bases at V and 0 bases at J, leaving 10 bases unmatched. For the CDR3, the DNA is TGTGCCTGCGATCCTCTACTGGGGGATTACACCGATAAACTCATCTTT. The encoded protein is CACDPLLGDYTDKLIF.

This clone was observed a few times. It is likely a read error: a sequence one base away is far more abundant. In the same sample, other DNA sequences code for this CDR3. The chain is built from TRDV2 and TRDJ3; D may be TRDD3 (6 bases). Germline V gene lookup returns CDR1 GEAIGNYY and CDR2 EKD. The CDR3 contains 21 residues. As DNA, the CDR3 is TGTGCCTGTGACACCGTAATTACCAGACTGGGACGACCCTGGGACACCCGACAGATGTTCTTC. Translating it yields CACDTVITRLGRPWDTRQMFF.

Points on this clone: This likely reflects a read error, since a far larger clone is one base away. The same CDR3 can be traced to other DNA sequences in this sample. V and J are TRDV2 and TRDJ1; unclear D gene. Trimming pared 0 bases from V and 5 bases from J, leaving 12 bases between. CDR3 length: 14 amino acids. Germline CDR1 and CDR2: GEAIGNYY and EKD. CDR3 region: CACDTVGQADKLIF. CDR3 nucleotides: TGTGCCTGTGACACCGTGGGCCAAGCTGATAAACTCATCTTT.

This clone showed up just a few times. TCRdb's protein for this DNA is that of a much larger clone and differs from the translation at residue 11, likely a read error; the protein shown is the DNA translation. J is TRDJ3 and V is TRDV2; perhaps TRDD3 as D (5 bases). Germline-derived CDR1 and CDR2 are GEAIGNYY and EKD. The CDR3 has 18 amino acids. This CDR3 reads CACDPVLASSRDTRQMFF. In DNA form, the CDR3 reads TGTGCCTGTGACCCTGTACTGGCCAGCTCCCGGGACACCCGACAGATGTTTTTC.

This chain uses TRDV1 with TRDJ1; 7 bases are shared with TRDD3. This CDR3 has 19 amino acids. Trimming removed 4 bases from V and 2 bases from J; junction bases left unmatched: 19. Germline CDR1 reads TSWWSYY; CDR2 reads QGS. Here the CDR3 reads CALGGLALGMDTGTDKLIF. The CDR3 bases are TGTGCTCTTGGGGGGCTAGCCCTGGGTATGGATACGGGGACCGATAAACTCATCTTT.

This clone was seen more than once but under ten times. TCRdb lists the protein of a much larger clone for this DNA, which differs at residue 3, so this is likely a read error; the protein given here is translated from the DNA itself. The J gene is TRDJ1, the V gene TRDV2; maybe TRDD3 (6 bases). CDR3 length: 15 residues. The germline gives CDR1 GEAIGNYY, CDR2 EKD. The CDR3 sequence: CARDTVGGHTDKLIF. In DNA, the CDR3 is TGTGCCCGTGACACGGTGGGGGGCCACACCGATAAACTCATCTTT.

This chain links TRDV2 with TRDJ3; 12 positions match TRDD3. Germline CDR1 reads GEAIGNYY; CDR2 reads EKD. The CDR3 consists of 19 residues. The V and J ends lost 3 bases and 1 base, in that order; junction bases with no gene match: 6. The CDR3, as DNA: TGTGCCTGTGACTCGCTGGGGGATACGCAGTCCTGGGACACCCGACAGATGTTTTTC. Encoded protein: CACDSLGDTQSWDTRQMFF.

By share, this clone counts as large. The chain carries TRDV2 and TRDJ1; 11 nucleotides line up with TRDD3. The CDR3 has 19 amino acids. The germline V gene has CDR1 GEAIGNYY and CDR2 EKD. The ends lost 3 bases at V and 0 bases at J; junction bases unmatched: 14. The CDR3 sequence is CACDLLGDNSGTYTDKLIF. The DNA for the CDR3 is TGTGCCTGTGACCTACTGGGGGATAATAGTGGGACTTACACCGATAAACTCATCTTT.

This clone was counted only a few times. TCRdb's listed protein matches a much larger clone and diverges from this DNA's translation at residue 14, likely through a read error; the protein shown comes from the DNA. The chain uses TRDV2 and TRDJ1; D possibly corresponds to TRDD3 (6 bases). Germline loops: CDR1 GEAIGNYY, CDR2 EKD. The CDR3 totals 16 residues. CDR3 region: CACDSLDGIDTDKPIF. The CDR3 nucleotides are TGTGCCTGTGACTCCCTCGACGGGATAGACACCGATAAACCCATCTTT.

To note about this clone: A much bigger clone sits one base away, suggesting this may be a read error. The identical CDR3 is also encoded by other nucleotide sequences in the sample. This chain uses TRDV2 with TRDJ1, with TRDD3 as a possible D gene (5 bases). The CDR3 is made up of 19 amino acids. V shed 3 bases and J shed 0 bases, with 25 bases lying between them. In germline, CDR1 is GEAIGNYY, CDR2 EKD. The CDR3 nucleotides are TGTGCCTGTGACGTGATGGGGAATACTGGAGGAGAGTACACCGATAAACTCATCTTT. Its translation: CACDVMGNTGGEYTDKLIF.

This clone showed up just a few times. This probably arose from a read error, given a far larger clone one base away. The sample has other DNA sequences that encode this CDR3 too. The chain has TRDV2 and TRDJ1; the match to TRDD3 covers 7 bases. The length of the CDR3 is 17 residues. Per the germline V gene, CDR1 is GEAIGNYY and CDR2 is EKD. The V gene end was trimmed by 4 bases and the J gene end by 4 bases; junction bases not matched to a gene: 17. DNA of the CDR3: TGTGCCTGTGATACCGTACTGGGGCGACAACAAAACGATAAACTCATCTTT. Protein sequence: CACDTVLGRQQNDKLIF.

In this sample, this clone turned up a few times. The protein TCRdb gives is from a much larger clone and does not agree with this DNA's translation at residue 16, likely a read error; the protein shown here comes from the DNA. The chain has TRDV2 and TRDJ1; 7 bases are shared with TRDD3. The germline CDR1 and CDR2 sequences are GEAIGNYY and EKD. CDR3 length: 18 amino acids. The CDR3 DNA is TGTGCCTGTGACCGACTGGGGCCTCGCCGGGGGGTCCTCGATAAACCCATCTTT. It encodes CACDRLGPRRGVLDKPIF.

Judged by abundance, this clone is large. The sample carries other DNA sequences with the same CDR3. The chain joins TRDV2 to TRDJ1; 9 positions agree with TRDD3. CDR1 is GEAIGNYY and CDR2 is EKD in the germline V gene. This CDR3 comprises 19 residues. Germline trimming cut 0 bases from V and 3 bases from J; bases unmatched to any gene: 16. The CDR3 coding sequence is TGTGCCTGTGACACCGTCGGGACTGGGGGACACCCGCCCTCCGATAAACTCATCTTT. Amino acid sequence: CACDTVGTGGHPPSDKLIF.

Remarks on this clone: The likely explanation is a read error, given a far larger clone one base away. Other nucleotide sequences from this sample produce the same CDR3. The genes are TRDV2 and TRDJ1; D is unresolved. The CDR3 is made up of 14 amino acids. Germline lookup yields CDR1 GEAIGNYY and CDR2 EKD. CDR3 bases: TGTGCTTGTGACACCGTGGGCCAAGCCGATAAACTCATCTTT. It codes for CACDTVGQADKLIF.

In regard to this clone: This could be a read error, since a much larger clone is one nucleotide away. The same CDR3 can be traced to other DNA sequences in this sample. This chain uses TRDV2 with TRDJ1; 12 bases align to TRDD3. The CDR3 totals 16 residues. V shed 3 bases, J shed 2 bases, and the junction held 6 bases outside the gene matches. Per germline, CDR1 GEAIGNYY and CDR2 EKD. Here the CDR3 reads CACDLLGDTQTDKLIF. The CDR3 DNA follows: TGTGCCTGTGACTTACTGGGGGATACTCAGACCGATAAACTCATCTTT.